These 7 T cell receptor beta chains came from one sample sequenced in a study of T cells in narcolepsy. Produced via immunoSEQ multiplex PCR; TCRdb's table is partial and in-frame only. This sample has about 22,000 clones, with roughly four fifths found just once. Sample: memory (CD45RA-) CD4+ T cells from blood. The source is a human donor in good health.

The count of this clone is one. The CDR3 DNA is TGCGCCAGCAGCTCCGGGACACCGGGAGAGACCCAGTACTTC. Encoded protein: CASSSGTPGETQYF. The J gene is TRBJ2-5, the V gene TRBV5-1, with D possibly matching TRBD1 (6 bases). The V end was cut by 3 bases, the J end by 4 bases, with 13 bases between. The CDR3 has 14 amino acids. The V gene's germline CDR1 is SGHRS and CDR2 YFSETQ.

The chain links TRBV19 to TRBJ2-2, with a possible D match to TRBD1 (6 bases). The germline CDR1 and CDR2 sequences are LNHDA and SQIVND (reference sequence). With 4 bases removed from V and 3 bases from J, the gap between germline ends came to 15 bases. The CDR3 has 16 amino acids. CDR3 loop: CASSRNRVLDTGELFF. The CDR3 DNA reads as TGTGCCAGTAGTAGGAACAGGGTCCTCGACACCGGGGAGCTGTTTTTT.

As regards this clone: Within the sample, other DNA sequences also encode this same CDR3. This sequence joins TRBV7-8 and TRBJ2-7; tentatively, D is TRBD2 (6 bases). CDR3 size: 15 residues. From germline, CDR1 is SGHVS and CDR2 FQNEAQ. The V and J ends lost 5 bases and 1 base respectively, with 15 bases between them. CDR3 in DNA: TGTGCCAGCAGCGACCGGCGGAGGGCTTCCTACGAGCAGTACTTC. It specifies CASSDRRRASYEQYF.

Only one count was recorded for this clone. This chain links TRBV10-3 with TRBJ2-3; possibly TRBD1 or TRBD2 for D (6 bases each). V gave up 8 bases and J gave up 7 bases, with 25 bases separating them. Looked up from germline, CDR1 is ENHRY and CDR2 is SYGVKD. This CDR3 region has 16 residues. The CDR3 loop reads CAIGADRPGVLHTQYF. The CDR3 nucleotides are TGTGCCATCGGGGCGGACAGACCGGGGGTTTTGCATACGCAGTATTTT.

The chain joins TRBV6-6 to TRBJ2-1; D call uncertain. Germline V gene lookup returns CDR1 MNHNY and CDR2 SVGAGI (reference sequence). The CDR3 loop spans 12 amino acids. Trimming took off 4 bases at V and 7 bases at J, with 8 bases between the two ends. Written as DNA, the CDR3 is TGTGCCAGCAGTTTCGACCGGAATGAGCAGTTCTTC. It codes for CASSFDRNEQFF.

The genes are TRBV4-3 and TRBJ2-5; 9 nucleotides line up with TRBD1. The CDR3 totals 14 residues. The ends lost 3 bases at V and 1 base at J; junction bases unmatched: 0. CDR1 is LGHNA and CDR2 is YSLEER in the germline V gene. The CDR3 coding sequence is TGCGCCAGCAGCCAGACAGGGGGCCAAGAGACCCAGTACTTC. Translation: CASSQTGGQETQYF.

The chain is built from TRBV5-4 and TRBJ2-7, with D possibly TRBD2 on 5 matching bases. Trimming took 2 bases from V and 5 from J, leaving 17 bases between them. Germline V gene data show CDR1 as SGHNT and CDR2 as YYREEE (reference sequence). The CDR3 has 15 amino acids. The DNA of the CDR3 is TGTGCCAGCAGCTTAGGACGGTCCCTCGGGAACGAGCAGTACTTC. Protein: CASSLGRSLGNEQYF.